This T cell receptor (beta chain) is drawn from a study of cytomegalovirus exposure and HLA in healthy donors. About the study: Genotyping of 400 or so donors showed that 65% to 90% belonged to the Caucasian-associated ancestry cluster. Study-wide results and limits: In a later analysis, a missense DCLRE1C variant was linked to TCR beta V- and J-gene trimming. The authors enumerated 150 to 200 TCR beta chains as linked to cytomegalovirus. Across HLA loci, a later analysis found differing TCR association rates, with DRB1 most and HLA-C fewest.

V lost 6 bases and J lost 7; bases outside the gene matches: 8. In germline, CDR1 is KGHSH, CDR2 LQKENI. The CDR3 extends over 13 amino acids. PCR involved 60 Vbeta and 13 Jbeta primers. Data came from immunoSEQ multiplex PCR; TCRdb stores just in-frame clones and leaves some out. The repertoire holds 150,000 to 200,000 clones, with 60% to 80% as singletons. With respect to this clone: The target antigen is unknown.

This TCR came from a man aged 35-49 years in good health and CMV-seropositive. Sequenced input: PBMCs. The rearrangement links TRBV18 to TRBJ1-1; 7 bases are shared with TRBD1. The chain's CDR3 is CASSRQGQLEAFF. CDR3 DNA sequence: TGTGCCAGCTCGCGACAGGGCCAACTTGAAGCTTTCTTT.